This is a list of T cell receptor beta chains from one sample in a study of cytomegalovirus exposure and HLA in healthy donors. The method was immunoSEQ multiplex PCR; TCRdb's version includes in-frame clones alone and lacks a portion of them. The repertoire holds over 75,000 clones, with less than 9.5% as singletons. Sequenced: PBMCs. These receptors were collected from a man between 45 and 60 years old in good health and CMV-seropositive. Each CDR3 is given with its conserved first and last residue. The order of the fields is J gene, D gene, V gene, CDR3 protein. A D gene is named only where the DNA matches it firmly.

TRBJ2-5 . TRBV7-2 CASSLDLGGGSFRETQYF
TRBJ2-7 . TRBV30 CAWSFNRDYEQYF
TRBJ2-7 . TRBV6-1 CASSPMTGGEQYF
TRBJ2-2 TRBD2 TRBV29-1 CSVEPSGAGELFF
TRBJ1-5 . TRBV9 CASSVGGSVNQPQHF
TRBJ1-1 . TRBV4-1 CASSQEGYKAEAFF
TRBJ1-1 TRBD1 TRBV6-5 CASSSRDRRTEAFF
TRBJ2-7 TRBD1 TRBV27 CASSLWGPGQGAHEQYF
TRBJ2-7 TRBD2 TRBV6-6 CASSSPGTSGTYEQYF
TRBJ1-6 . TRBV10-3 CAISDPPGPLHF
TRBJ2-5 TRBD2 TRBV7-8 CASSPNSGRGQETQYF
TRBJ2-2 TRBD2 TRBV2 CASRGLAGSPGELFF
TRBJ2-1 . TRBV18 CASSPGLREVEQFF
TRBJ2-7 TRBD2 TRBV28 CASSGGAYEQYF
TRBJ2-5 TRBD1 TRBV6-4 CASNPLKPTGAHQDF